A single sample is the source of the 11 T cell receptor beta chains below, sequenced in a study of blood T cell repertoires in COVID-19. Profiled with immunoSEQ multiplex PCR; TCRdb holds only in-frame clones, not every one. The data contain 350,000 to 550,000 clones, roughly 89% of them singletons. Input material: peripheral blood. All receptors derive from a woman aged 30 to 39 with acute or convalescent COVID-19.

This clone was counted a single time. V is TRBV10-2 and J is TRBJ2-7, with a tentative D call TRBD2 (6 bases). This CDR3 has 16 residues. CDR1 is WSHSY, CDR2 SAAADI, per germline. V was trimmed by 3 bases and J by 6 bases, leaving 21 bases between them. The DNA for the CDR3 is TGCGCCAGCAGTGAATCCGGGGCAGGGACTTTCGGCGAGCAGTACTTC. This sequence encodes CASSESGAGTFGEQYF.

This clone has only a few counts. The V and J genes are TRBV27 and TRBJ2-1; TRBD2 aligns across 11 bases. The germline V gene encodes CDR1 MNHEY and CDR2 SMNVEV (reference sequence). The CDR3 has 17 amino acids. V was pared by 0 bases and J by 9 bases, with 10 bases of the junction left unmatched. CDR3 region: CASSLSNLAGGIVEQFF. The CDR3 region has the DNA TGTGCCAGCAGTTTATCGAACCTAGCGGGGGGTATAGTTGAGCAGTTCTTC.

This chain joins TRBV9 and TRBJ2-1; D uncertain. Trimming cost V 0 bases and J 9 bases, with 7 bases left between them. This CDR3 is 12 amino acids long. Germline-derived CDR1 and CDR2 are SGDLS and YYNGEE. This CDR3 is CASSVGGSEQFF. DNA for the CDR3: TGTGCCAGCAGCGTAGGAGGCAGTGAGCAGTTCTTC. Full variable domain (missing parts from reference TRBV9 and TRBJ2-1): DSGVTQTPKHLITATGQRVTLRCSPRSGDLSVYWYQQSLDQGLQFLIQYYNGEERAKGNILERFSAQQFPDLHSELNLSSLELGDSALYFCASSVGGSEQFFGPGTRLTVL.

The chain couples TRBV19 to TRBJ2-1; 11 positions match TRBD1. The CDR3 has 15 residues. The germline CDR1 and CDR2 sequences are LNHDA and SQIVND (reference sequence). V trimming: 6 bases; J trimming: 6 bases; junction bases outside the gene matches: 7. Here the CDR3 reads CASRDRDRGTNEQFF. For the CDR3, the DNA is TGTGCCAGTAGGGATCGGGACAGGGGGACCAATGAGCAGTTCTTC.

This chain uses TRBV18 with TRBJ1-4; 7 nucleotides align to TRBD1. V shed 2 bases and J 0 bases; nucleotides not matched to a gene: 15. The length of the CDR3 is 20 residues. Germline CDR1 and CDR2: KGHSH and LQKENI. CDR3 nucleotide sequence: TGTGCCAGCTCACCATTCCGGGACAGTGCCGTGGCCGCAACTAATGAAAAACTGTTTTTT. Amino acids: CASSPFRDSAVAATNEKLFF. The full variable domain, completed using reference TRBV18 and TRBJ1-4, is NAGVMQNPRHLVRRRGQEARLRCSPMKGHSHVYWYRQLPEEGLKFMVYLQKENIIDESGMPKERFSAEFPKEGPSILRIQQVVRGDSAAYFCASSPFRDSAVAATNEKLFFGSGTQLSVL.

This sequence joins TRBV13 and TRBJ2-7; a possible D gene is TRBD1 (6 bases). The CDR3 covers 14 residues. The germline gives CDR1 PRHDT, CDR2 FYEKMQ (reference sequence). Trimming took off 4 bases at V and 0 bases at J, with 10 bases between the two ends. The CDR3 loop reads CASSSQDSSYEQYF. The CDR3 DNA reads as TGTGCCAGCAGCTCACAGGACAGCTCCTACGAGCAGTACTTC. Complete variable domain (other parts from reference TRBV13 and TRBJ2-7): AAGVIQSPRHLIKEKRETATLKCYPIPRHDTVYWYQQGPGQDPQFLISFYEKMQSDKGSIPDRFSAQQFSDYHSELNMSSLELGDSALYFCASSSQDSSYEQYFGPGTRLTVT.

V and J are TRBV4-1 and TRBJ1-5; tentatively, D is TRBD1 (5 bases). This CDR3 has 16 amino acids. V was trimmed by 0 bases and J by 5 bases, leaving 14 bases between them. Germline CDR1 and CDR2: MGHRA and YSYEKL. Here the CDR3 DNA reads TGCGCCAGCAGCCAAGATCTTCGGACACCCCATCAGCCCCAGCATTTT. Its protein product is CASSQDLRTPHQPQHF.

The rearrangement links TRBV19 to TRBJ1-3; D not certain. The CDR3 loop spans 12 amino acids. V was trimmed by 3 bases and J by 3 bases, leaving 3 bases between them. Germline V gene data show CDR1 as LNHDA and CDR2 as SQIVND (reference sequence). Here the CDR3 DNA reads TGTGCCAGTAGTATCCTTGGAAACACCATATATTTT. Translation gives CASSILGNTIYF.

In this sample, this clone turned up a few times. The V and J genes are TRBV6-4 and TRBJ1-3; D is possibly TRBD1 (5 bases). V was trimmed by 4 bases and J by 4 bases, leaving 11 bases between them. CDR1 is MRHNA, CDR2 SNTAGT, per germline. The CDR3 sequence is 14 residues long. The CDR3 loop is CASSVGTTGNTIYF. CDR3 nucleotide sequence: TGTGCCAGCAGTGTTGGGACTACGGGAAACACCATATATTTT.

The chain has TRBV5-6 and TRBJ2-7, with D unclear. Trimming pared 4 bases from V and 0 bases from J, leaving 11 bases between. The CDR3 consists of 14 residues. Germline lookup yields CDR1 SGHDT and CDR2 YYEEEE. Written as DNA, the CDR3 is TGTGCCAGCAGCGCATACTACGGCTCCTACGAGCAGTACTTC. Amino acids: CASSAYYGSYEQYF.

In DNA, the CDR3 is TGTGCCAGCAGCGGACTAGTCGATGAGCAGTTCTTC. Amino acid sequence: CASSGLVDEQFF. The rearrangement uses TRBV9 and TRBJ2-1; a possible D gene is TRBD2 (6 bases). The CDR3 is made up of 12 amino acids. Germline CDR1 and CDR2: SGDLS and YYNGEE. With 3 bases removed from V and 8 bases from J, the gap between germline ends came to 9 bases. The full variable domain, its missing parts supplied by reference TRBV9 and TRBJ2-1, is DSGVTQTPKHLITATGQRVTLRCSPRSGDLSVYWYQQSLDQGLQFLIQYYNGEERAKGNILERFSAQQFPDLHSELNLSSLELGDSALYFCASSGLVDEQFFGPGTRLTVL.